The sequence of this T cell receptor beta chain was determined in a study of CD8+ T cells in alopecia areata (dated by TCRdb to between 2017 and 2018). Looking at the study overall: The treated patients took part in an open-label pilot trial in which moderate-to-severe alopecia areata was treated with oral tofacitinib at 5 to 10 mg twice daily. RNA came from the PAXgene miRNA kit for fixed scalp, the miRNeasy kit for PBMCs, and the RNeasy kit for mouse skin. In humans, TCRbeta sequencing was performed on scalp tissue and on sorted CD4+ and CD8+ peripheral blood T cells from healthy controls and from patients with patchy or totalis/universalis alopecia areata. Biopsies were taken from tofacitinib-treated patients at baseline and at 4 and 24 weeks of treatment, and a later scalp biopsy was taken in several of the tofacitinib-treated patients. Clonality in the scalp was compared among normal scalp (n=4), patchy alopecia areata scalp (n=8), and alopecia totalis/universalis scalp (n=8). Amplification of TCRbeta CDR3 regions was done by immunoSEQ multiplex PCR using 35 Vbeta forward primers and 13 Jbeta reverse primers. In both human patients and the C3H/HeJ mouse model, the study applied high-throughput TCRbeta sequencing to look at T cell clonal expansion in alopecia areata. Patients stayed on tofacitinib for 6 to 18 months and then had 6 months of follow-up off drug so that delayed response and recurrence could be assessed.

Overall study results and their limits: TCR sequences shared between patients were less clear than in mice, possibly partly because of HLA diversity in the patient population. Compared with normal scalp, lesional scalp, particularly in alopecia totalis/universalis, had higher clonality and more expanded CD8+ clones, which suggests antigenic drive. Resident alphabeta T cells in normal human skin are also sequenced, complicating scalp TCR repertoire analysis, unlike mouse skin dominated by gammadelta T cells.

As for this clone: Its antigen has not been determined. No much larger clone is present one base from it, and per-base qualities are unavailable.

Receptors were amplified or captured by the immunoSEQ multiplex PCR assay. RNA was extracted from all samples and reverse transcribed into cDNA as template for TCR sequencing. First-strand cDNA was synthesized using SuperScript III with a 2:1 mix of oligo-dT and random hexamers. A synthetic immune receptor repertoire was used to assess amplification bias, and residual bias was removed computationally. The published analysis was carried out like this. Raw reads were preprocessed to remove errors, and CDR3 was defined according to IMGT conventions as the region from the conserved cysteine to phenylalanine. Clonality was computed by normalizing Shannon entropy by log2 of the number of productive unique TCRs and subtracting the result from 1. Whether each scalp clone was CD4 or CD8 was inferred by checking scalp TCRbeta sequences against the CD4 and CD8 repertoires from sorted blood. The source is immuneACCESS, and TCRdb retained only in-frame sequences with V and J called. Part of the clones is not carried over; for the studies checked, unresolved V genes explain less than half of this, and the remainder is unexplained. V and J calls and clone size are given by that table; D and trimming were obtained from the DNA. The table for this sample lists roughly 250,000 clones; 65% to 70% of them were counted only once. Around 1.2% of the sample rests with the top ten.

The intended sense of this specimen's time point label: baseline before oral tofacitinib. From alopecia areata patients, peripheral blood was collected along with lesional scalp punch biopsies. After PBMCs were isolated by density centrifugation and stained for CD3, CD4 and CD8, a FACSAria was used to sort CD4+ and CD8+ T cells. Inclusive of the bounding cysteine and phenylalanine, the CDR3 is 15 residues long. Only CDR3 DNA is held: 45 bases, read in frame from base 1. The junction shows trimming of 1 base on V and 3 bases on J, plus 13 bases between the germline ends. The germline V gene specifies MGHDK as CDR1 and SYGVNS as CDR2.

The sample was CD4+ T cells sorted from blood, taken at week 0. This sequence was found in a human donor with alopecia areata. In this chain, TRBV25-1 is recombined with TRBJ2-7; the D segment is perhaps TRBD1 or TRBD2, each sharing 5 matched bases. The DNA is as follows: TGTGCCAGCAGTGAATTCTCCGGGACGGACTACGAGCAGTACTTC. Its protein product is CASSEFSGTDYEQYF.